The clone carrying this TCR beta chain was picked up a small number of times. Its antigen is unidentified. This CDR3 is built from 15 residues. Trimming cost V 0 bases and J 6 bases, with 11 bases left between them. The data were taken from a study of T cells in Graves' hyperthyroidism and ophthalmopathy. Study findings and constraints: The model's output predicted ophthalmopathy at a median of 6.5 months prior to onset.

RNA transcripts were the template for amplifying TCR beta CDR3 regions. The TCR CDR3 first-round RT-PCR relied on the HTBI primer set. TCRdb reprocessed the multiplex PCR reads via MiXCR and lists one record per CDR3 protein. This table has about 460,000 distinct CDR3 sequences, approximately 23% appearing once. The rearrangement links TRBV12-3 or TRBV12-4 to TRBJ1-4; D not certain. This sequence was found in a woman in her seventies with Graves' ophthalmopathy. The sequencing sample was made of blood. DNA of the CDR3: TGTGCCAGCAGTTTAGCGGGGAGGGCTGATGAAAAACTGTTTTTT. This gives the protein CASSLAGRADEKLFF.